The 13 T cell receptor beta chains presented below share a single source sample, sequenced in a study of blood T cell repertoires in COVID-19. Profiled with immunoSEQ multiplex PCR; TCRdb holds only in-frame clones, not every one. The repertoire holds around 250,000 clones, with roughly 89% as singletons. The sequenced material came from peripheral blood. The receptors come from a woman in her 40s who had recovered from COVID-19.

The chain has TRBV6-2 or TRBV6-3 and TRBJ2-7, with 9 bases aligning to TRBD2. The CDR3 is 15 residues long. From germline, CDR1 is MNHEY and CDR2 SVGEGT. Trimming took 2 bases from V and 5 from J; bases not matched to a gene: 7. CDR3 sequence: CASSYRGRAIDEQYV. CDR3 sequence (DNA): TGTGCCAGCAGTTACCGCGGGAGGGCAATCGACGAGCAGTACGTC.

The chain is built from TRBV2 and TRBJ2-3; tentative D call: TRBD2 (6 bases). The CDR3 has 16 amino acids. The germline CDR1 and CDR2 sequences are SNHLY and FYNNEI. Deletions cut 6 bases from V and 6 bases from J, with 22 bases between. The CDR3 DNA reads as TGTGCCAGCAGCGTAGGGCTAGCGACGCCCGGGGATACGCAGTATTTT. Protein: CASSVGLATPGDTQYF.

The V call is TRBV13, the J call TRBJ1-2; 8 bases match TRBD1. Per germline, CDR1 PRHDT and CDR2 FYEKMQ (reference sequence). J gave up 0 bases and V 6 bases, and 3 bases lay outside the gene matches. This CDR3 is 14 amino acids long. CDR3 residues: CASRAGGPNYGYTF. DNA for the CDR3: TGTGCCAGCAGGGCAGGGGGCCCTAACTATGGCTACACCTTC.

The V and J genes are TRBV4-2 and TRBJ1-5; D remains unclear. CDR1 and CDR2 (germline): LGHNA, YNFKEQ. This CDR3 has 17 residues. Trimming pared 3 bases from V and 0 bases from J, leaving 15 bases between. The DNA for the CDR3 is TGTGCCAGCAGCCACCTAAAGGCAGGAATTAGCAATCAGCCCCAGCATTTT. Its protein product is CASSHLKAGISNQPQHF.

The sample holds one count of this clone. The chain joins TRBV7-3 to TRBJ2-1; possible D gene TRBD1, 6 bases. CDR3 length equals 15 residues. The germline gives CDR1 SGHTA, CDR2 FQGTGA. The V and J ends lost 5 bases and 5 bases respectively, with 16 bases between them. The DNA for the CDR3 is TGTGCCAGCAGCCTCTTTGGGGGACAAAACAATGAGCAGTTCTTC. Amino acid sequence: CASSLFGGQNNEQFF.

For the CDR3, the DNA is TGTGCCAGCAGCTCGAATTTCGGGACAGGGTTCCTAGCGAACACCGGGGAGCTGTTTTTT. Residues: CASSSNFGTGFLANTGELFF. The chain links TRBV7-6 to TRBJ2-2; 9 bases are shared with TRBD1. The length of the CDR3 is 20 residues. Germline V gives CDR1 SGHVS, CDR2 FNYEAQ. J was trimmed by 0 bases and V by 4 bases; bases with no gene match: 15.

The rearrangement links TRBV5-4 to TRBJ2-3; the D gene is possibly TRBD1 (5 bases). The ends were cut back, 0 bases at V and 0 bases at J, with 11 bases in the middle. The CDR3 loop spans 16 amino acids. Germline V CDR1 and CDR2: SGHNT, YYREEE (reference sequence). For the CDR3, the DNA is TGTGCCAGCAGCTTGGTGGGGCGCAAGAGCACAGATACGCAGTATTTT. It codes for CASSLVGRKSTDTQYF. Full variable domain (rest looked up from reference TRBV5-4 and TRBJ2-3): ETGVTQSPTHLIKTRGQQVTLRCSSQSGHNTVSWYQQALGQGPQFIFQYYREEENGRGNFPPRFSGLQFPNYSSELNVNALELDDSALYLCASSLVGRKSTDTQYFGPGTRLTVL.

The chain is built from TRBV6-1 and TRBJ2-5, with TRBD1 identical over 10 bases. In germline, CDR1 is MNHNS, CDR2 SASEGT. The CDR3 runs to 18 residues. V shed 3 bases, J shed 4 bases, and the junction held 14 bases outside the gene matches. CDR3 sequence (DNA): TGTGCCAGCAGTGATTTGGAACCGGGACAGGGGTTTGGAGAGACCCAGTACTTC. Its translation is CASSDLEPGQGFGETQYF.

CDR3 sequence: CASSAAQTGYTEAFF. The CDR3 DNA is TGCGCCAGCAGCGCCGCTCAGACGGGGTACACTGAAGCTTTCTTT. The rearrangement uses TRBV5-1 and TRBJ1-1; D is undetermined. Trimming cost V 4 bases and J 3 bases, with 16 bases left between them. The length of the CDR3 is 15 residues. In germline, CDR1 is SGHRS, CDR2 YFSETQ.

The chain links TRBV5-5 to TRBJ1-5; D unclear. The CDR3 contains 14 residues. Germline loops: CDR1 SGHKS, CDR2 YYEKEE (reference sequence). Trimming took off 0 bases at V and 6 bases at J, with 10 bases between the two ends. The CDR3 spells CASSLDFSGQPQHF. In nucleotides, the CDR3 is TGTGCCAGCAGCTTGGACTTCTCGGGTCAGCCCCAGCATTTT.

The V gene is TRBV24-1, the J gene TRBJ2-2; D might be TRBD2 (6 bases). Germline CDR1 reads KGHDR; CDR2 reads SFDVKD. The CDR3 covers 15 residues. V was pared by 3 bases and J by 5 bases, with 12 bases between. The CDR3 is CATSDPGRGTGELFF. The CDR3 DNA reads as TGTGCCACCAGTGATCCGGGCCGGGGGACCGGGGAGCTGTTTTTT.

This chain uses TRBV3-1 (or the pseudogene TRBV3-2) with TRBJ2-3; 12 bases are shared with TRBD2. The germline CDR1 and CDR2 sequences are LGHDT and YNNKEL (reference sequence). This CDR3 comprises 16 residues. The V and J ends lost 4 bases and 0 bases, in that order; junction bases with no gene match: 2. The CDR3 region is CASSRGLAGSTDTQYF. CDR3 DNA: TGTGCCAGCAGCCGTGGACTAGCGGGGAGCACAGATACGCAGTATTTT.

This clone was observed a handful of times. The CDR3, as DNA: TGCAGCGGAAACGCGGGAATAGGGGCTTTCTTT. Encoded protein: CSGNAGIGAFF. The gene calls are TRBV29-1 and TRBJ1-1; D ambiguous. Germline CDR1 is SQVTM and CDR2 is ANQGSEA. The CDR3 sequence is 11 residues long. V lost 7 bases, J lost 11 bases, and 17 bases lay in between.